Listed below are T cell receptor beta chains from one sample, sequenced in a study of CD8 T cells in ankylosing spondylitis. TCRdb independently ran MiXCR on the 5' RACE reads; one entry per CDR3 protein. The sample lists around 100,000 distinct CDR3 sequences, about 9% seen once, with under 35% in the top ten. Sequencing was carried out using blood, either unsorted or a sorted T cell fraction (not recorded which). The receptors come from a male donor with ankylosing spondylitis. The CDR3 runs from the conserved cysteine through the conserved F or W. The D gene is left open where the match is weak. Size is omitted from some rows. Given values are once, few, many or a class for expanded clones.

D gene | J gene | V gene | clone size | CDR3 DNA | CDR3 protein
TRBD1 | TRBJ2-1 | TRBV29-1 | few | TGCAGCAAATCTCCGGGACAGGGGTATGGGAATGAGCAGTTCTTC | CSKSPGQGYGNEQFF
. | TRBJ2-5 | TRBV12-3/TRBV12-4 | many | TGTGCCAGCAGTTTTCGGGGGAGCCCAAAAGAGACCCAGTACTTC | CASSFRGSPKETQYF
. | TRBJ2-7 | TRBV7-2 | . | TGTGCCAGCAGCTTAGCGCCACCGGGAGACCTACGCTACGAGCAGTACTTC | CASSLAPPGDLRYEQYF
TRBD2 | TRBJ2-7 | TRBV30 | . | TGTGCCTGGAGTTTAGCGGGAGGGCCGGGCGAGCAGTACTTC | CAWSLAGGPGEQYF
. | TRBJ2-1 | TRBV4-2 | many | TGTGCCAGCAGCCCCGAACCGGGACTGCCCGACTCAGCGGAGCAGTTCTTC | CASSPEPGLPDSAEQFF
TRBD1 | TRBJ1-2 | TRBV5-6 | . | TGTGCCAGCAGCGGGGTCGGGACAGCAAACTATGGCTACACCTTC | CASSGVGTANYGYTF
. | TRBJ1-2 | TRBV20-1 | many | TGCAGTGCTAGAGATCGTGGGACACTTAACTATGGCTACACCTTC | CSARDRGTLNYGYTF
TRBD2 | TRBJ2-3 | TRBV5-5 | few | TGTGCCAGCAGCTTGTGGACTAGCGTGGGCACAGATACGCAGTATTTT | CASSLWTSVGTDTQYF
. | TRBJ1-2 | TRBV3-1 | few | TGTGCCAGCGCACCTGGGGCGGGCTATGGCTACACCTTC | CASAPGAGYGYTF
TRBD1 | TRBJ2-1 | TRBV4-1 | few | TGCGCCAGCAGCCCCTGGACAGGGAAGTATGAGCAGTTCTTC | CASSPWTGKYEQFF
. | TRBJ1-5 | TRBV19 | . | TGTGCCAGTGGATGGTCTGCTTATAGCAATCAGCCCCAGCATTTT | CASGWSAYSNQPQHF
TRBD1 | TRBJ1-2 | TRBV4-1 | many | TGCGCCAGCAGCCAAAGGACAGGACTGGGGCGCTACACCTTC | CASSQRTGLGRYTF
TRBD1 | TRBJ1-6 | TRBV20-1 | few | TGCAGTGCTGGACAGGGTAGCTCCTATAATTCACCCCTCCACTTT | CSAGQGSSYNSPLHF
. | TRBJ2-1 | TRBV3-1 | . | TGTGCCAGCAGCCATAGACAGAACTCCTACAATGAGCAGTTCTTC | CASSHRQNSYNEQFF
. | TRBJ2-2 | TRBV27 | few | TGTGCCAGCAGTTGGGTCGCCGGGGAGCTGTTTTTT | CASSWVAGELFF
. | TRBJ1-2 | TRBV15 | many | TGTGCCACCAGCAGAGATGGGGGTAGGACATCTAACTATGGCTACACCTTC | CATSRDGGRTSNYGYTF
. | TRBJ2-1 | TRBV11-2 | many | TGTGCCAGCAGCTTCTTAGCCTCCTACAATGAGCAGTTCTTC | CASSFLASYNEQFF
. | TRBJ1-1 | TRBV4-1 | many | TGCGCCAGCACCCCCGGCCCTTTGAACACTGAAGCTTTCTTT | CASTPGPLNTEAFF
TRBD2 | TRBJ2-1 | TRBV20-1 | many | TGCAGTGCCCCGGGACTAGCGGGCGATGAGCAGTTCTTC | CSAPGLAGDEQFF
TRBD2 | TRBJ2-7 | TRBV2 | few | TGTGCCGGGGGTGGACTAGCTTTACCCTACGAGCAGTACTTC | CAGGGLALPYEQYF
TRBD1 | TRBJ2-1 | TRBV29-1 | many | TGCAGCGTGGACAGGGGGTCCTACAATGAGCAGTTCTTC | CSVDRGSYNEQFF
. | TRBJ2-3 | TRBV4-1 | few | TGCGCCAGCAGCCAAGCCGGCGGGGTTTCTAGCACAGATACGCAGTATTTT | CASSQAGGVSSTDTQYF
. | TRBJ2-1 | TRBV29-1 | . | TGCAGCGTTGAAGGAGGGTTCTACAATGAGCAGTTCTTC | CSVEGGFYNEQFF
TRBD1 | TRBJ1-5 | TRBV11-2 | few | TGTGCCAGCAGCCGTGAACCGGGACAGGGAAGGCAGAGCAATCAGCCCCAGCATTTT | CASSREPGQGRQSNQPQHF
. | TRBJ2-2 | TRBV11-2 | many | TGTGCCAGCAGCTTAAGTCGGTACACCAACACCGGGGAGCTGTTTTTT | CASSLSRYTNTGELFF
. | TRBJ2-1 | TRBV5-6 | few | TGTGCCAGCAGCCCCCCGGGGCCCGGCTCCTACAATGAGCAGTTCTTC | CASSPPGPGSYNEQFF
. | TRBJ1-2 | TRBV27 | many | TGTGCCAGCAGTTTATTCGGGGGTGGCTATGGCTACACCTTC | CASSLFGGGYGYTF
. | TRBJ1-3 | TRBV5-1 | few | TGCGCCAGCAGCGGCTCGTCCGGAAACACCATATATTTT | CASSGSSGNTIYF
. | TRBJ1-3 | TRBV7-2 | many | TGTGCCAGCAGCTTCTCGAGAAGGGCTTCTGGAAACACCATATATTTT | CASSFSRRASGNTIYF
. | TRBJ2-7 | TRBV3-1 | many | TGTGCCAGCAGCCAAGATACCTCCAGCTACGAGCAGTACTTC | CASSQDTSSYEQYF
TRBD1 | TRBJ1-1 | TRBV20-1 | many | TGCAGTGCTCCTGTCCCGGGACAGGGACTGAACACTGAAGCTTTCTTT | CSAPVPGQGLNTEAFF